The 21 T cell receptor beta chains presented below share a single source sample, sequenced in a study of T-cell reconstitution after alpha-beta-depleted transplantation in children. Unique molecular identifiers were used in preparing the TCRbeta library. MiXCR, run by TCRdb on the PCR reads, gives a single entry per CDR3 protein. In the table there are around 800,000 distinct CDR3 sequences, 15% to 20% of which are singletons. The sequenced sample was PBMCs, mostly from graft donor cells, obtained 360 days after TCRalphabeta/CD19-depleted stem cell transplant. The origin of the receptors is a male patient under 18 who had a stem cell transplant for acute lymphoblastic leukemia, so the T cells may come from the graft donor.

This clonotype was recorded a few times. The chain recombines TRBV29-1 with TRBJ2-3; TRBD1 is a possible D gene (7 bases). Germline loops: CDR1 SQVTM, CDR2 ANQGSEA. The CDR3 covers 14 residues. V lost 7 bases to trimming and J lost 3 bases, with 17 bases between them. The CDR3 loop is CSGRDRAGTDTQYF. CDR3 DNA sequence: TGCAGCGGAAGAGACAGGGCGGGAACAGATACGCAGTATTTT.

This clonotype was picked up many times. The V gene is TRBV5-1, the J gene TRBJ1-1; D is unresolved. V gave up 1 base and J gave up 0 bases, with 13 bases separating them. Germline CDR1 reads SGHRS; CDR2 reads YFSETQ. The CDR3 length is 16 residues. The CDR3 DNA is TGCGCCAGCAGCTTGCTAGAAGGGTTCATGAACACTGAAGCTTTCTTT. This gives the protein CASSLLEGFMNTEAFF. Full variable domain (missing parts from reference TRBV5-1 and TRBJ1-1): KAGVTQTPRYLIKTRGQQVTLSCSPISGHRSVSWYQQTPGQGLQFLFEYFSETQRNKGNFPGRFSGRQFSNSRSEMNVSTLELGDSALYLCASSLLEGFMNTEAFFGQGTRLTVV.

J is TRBJ2-7 and V is TRBV6-5; possibly TRBD1 or TRBD2 for D (5 bases each). Trimming left V 0 bases short and J 2 bases short, with 8 bases between. Germline CDR1 MNHEY, CDR2 SVGAGI. The CDR3 has 14 amino acids. CDR3 loop: CASSYSGVTYEQYF. The CDR3, as DNA: TGTGCCAGCAGTTACTCGGGGGTTACCTACGAGCAGTACTTC.

This clonotype turned up a few times. J is TRBJ2-5 and V is TRBV27; the D call may be TRBD1 or TRBD2 (5 bases each). V lost 0 bases and J lost 4, with 9 bases in between. Germline CDR1 reads MNHEY; CDR2 reads SMNVEV (reference sequence). The CDR3 length is 14 residues. The CDR3 protein is CASSLSWDVETQYF. In nucleotides, the CDR3 is TGTGCCAGCAGTTTATCATGGGACGTAGAGACCCAGTACTTC.

Many counts were recorded for this clonotype. This chain's CDR3 is CASSLAPDYSSYNEQFF. The CDR3 DNA follows: TGTGCCAGCAGCTTAGCGCCGGACTATAGCTCCTACAATGAGCAGTTCTTC. J is TRBJ2-1 and V is TRBV7-2, with D perhaps matching TRBD2 (6 bases). There are 17 residues in the CDR3. From germline, CDR1 is SGHTA and CDR2 FQGNSA. V gave up 0 bases and J gave up 0 bases, with 12 bases separating them.

This rearrangement joins TRBV5-6 to TRBJ2-7, with D tentatively TRBD2 (6 bases). Germline assignment: CDR1 SGHDT and CDR2 YYEEEE. V lost 4 bases and J lost 0, with 17 bases in between. This CDR3 comprises 16 residues. The CDR3 DNA reads TGTGCCAGCAGCCAAGCTCGGGAGACTTACTCCTACGAGCAGTACTTC. This sequence encodes CASSQARETYSYEQYF.

This chain uses TRBV27 with TRBJ2-7; 7 bases are a match to TRBD2. Trimming removed 5 bases from V and 0 bases from J; junction bases left unmatched: 7. The CDR3 runs 15 residues. The V gene's germline CDR1 is MNHEY and CDR2 SMNVEV (reference sequence). The CDR3 protein is CASSPPAGDSYEQYF. CDR3 sequence (DNA): TGTGCCAGCAGTCCCCCCGCGGGAGACTCCTACGAGCAGTACTTC.

A few counts support this clonotype. The V call is TRBV7-3, the J call TRBJ2-1; perhaps TRBD1 as D (6 bases). The CDR3 is 21 residues long. Trimming stripped 1 base from V and 6 bases from J, with 31 bases between. The germline gives CDR1 SGHTA, CDR2 FQGTGA. CDR3 residues: CASSLRPLRGLGTTRPNEQFF. As DNA, the CDR3 is TGTGCCAGCAGCTTAAGGCCCCTGAGGGGGTTAGGGACCACCAGGCCCAATGAGCAGTTCTTC.

This clonotype was observed many times. This chain links TRBV20-1 with TRBJ1-6; TRBD1 is a possible D gene (6 bases). Per germline, CDR1 DFQATT and CDR2 SNEGSKA (reference sequence). The CDR3 runs to 13 residues. V was shortened by 2 bases and J by 9 bases, with 11 bases between the two germline ends. The CDR3 DNA is TGCAGTGCTAGAACACAGGGAGGTTCACCCCTCCACTTT. Amino acids: CSARTQGGSPLHF.

This clonotype was picked up many times. The gene calls are TRBV24-1 and TRBJ2-3; possible D gene TRBD2, 5 bases. The CDR3 extends over 13 amino acids. V was shortened by 5 bases and J by 4 bases, with 9 bases between the two germline ends. CDR1 is KGHDR and CDR2 is SFDVKD in the germline V gene. CDR3 sequence (DNA): TGTGCCACCAGTGGCGGGTCGCCAGATACGCAGTATTTT. Translation gives CATSGGSPDTQYF.

This clonotype showed up many times. This chain uses TRBV6-2 or TRBV6-3 with TRBJ2-5; 11 bases align to TRBD2. The junction had 5 bases not matched to a gene; V was cut back by 2 bases and J by 6 bases. Germline lookup yields CDR1 MNHEY and CDR2 SVGEGT. The length of the CDR3 is 15 residues. The CDR3 loop is CASSYATSGIQTQYF. CDR3 nucleotides: TGTGCCAGCAGTTACGCGACTAGCGGGATACAGACCCAGTACTTC.

V and J are TRBV11-2 and TRBJ2-2; the D gene is possibly TRBD2 (6 bases). The germline V gene has CDR1 SGHAT and CDR2 FQNNGV. This CDR3 spans 15 amino acids. V was cut by 1 base and J by 7 bases, with 13 bases left in between. The CDR3 DNA follows: TGTGCCAGCAGCTTAGGTCCGGGAGCGGGCGGGGAGCTGTTTTTT. Its protein is CASSLGPGAGGELFF.

This clonotype has ten or more counts. The V gene is TRBV5-1, the J gene TRBJ1-6, with D hard to call. The CDR3 runs 12 residues. Germline V CDR1 and CDR2: SGHRS, YFSETQ. The V gene lost 0 bases and the J gene lost 13 bases, with 8 bases spanning the gap. In DNA form, the CDR3 reads TGCGCCAGCAGCTTGGACAGAACGCCCCTCCACTTT. It yields the protein CASSLDRTPLHF.

This clonotype turned up a few times. The rearrangement links TRBV5-4 to TRBJ2-7; 7 positions match TRBD1. This CDR3 is built from 15 residues. Germline CDR1 SGHNT, CDR2 YYREEE (reference sequence). With V trimmed by 3 bases and J by 3 bases, 9 bases remained unmatched. CDR3 sequence (DNA): TGTGCCAGCAGCTCTCCAGGGGGTAGCCTCTACGAGCAGTACTTC. Residues: CASSSPGGSLYEQYF.

The rearrangement uses TRBV6-1 and TRBJ2-5, with 7 positions matching TRBD2. The CDR3 is 15 residues long. V was clipped by 7 bases and J by 2 bases; unmatched bases: 10. Germline assignment: CDR1 MNHNS and CDR2 SASEGT. The CDR3 loop is CASIHGTIIQETQYF. Here the CDR3 DNA reads TGTGCCAGCATCCACGGGACTATCATTCAAGAGACCCAGTACTTC.

J is TRBJ1-4 and V is TRBV5-1, with D unresolved. V was cut by 0 bases and J by 6 bases, with 12 bases left in between. The CDR3 runs 15 residues. CDR1 is SGHRS and CDR2 is YFSETQ in the germline V gene. The CDR3 DNA is TGCGCCAGCAGCTTGGCCTATAGGAACCATGAAAAACTGTTTTTT. Its protein is CASSLAYRNHEKLFF.

This clonotype was counted ten times or more. This chain connects TRBV5-1 to TRBJ2-1, with D perhaps matching TRBD2 (5 bases). Germline loops: CDR1 SGHRS, CDR2 YFSETQ. Trimming pared 4 bases from V and 3 bases from J, leaving 8 bases between. CDR3 length: 13 residues. The CDR3 coding sequence is TGCGCCAGCAGCGTCCGGGACTACAATGAGCAGTTCTTC. Translation: CASSVRDYNEQFF. The complete variable domain, with remaining parts taken from reference TRBV5-1 and TRBJ2-1, reads KAGVTQTPRYLIKTRGQQVTLSCSPISGHRSVSWYQQTPGQGLQFLFEYFSETQRNKGNFPGRFSGRQFSNSRSEMNVSTLELGDSALYLCASSVRDYNEQFFGPGTRLTVL.

This clonotype showed up just a few times. The chain combines TRBV2 with TRBJ1-5, with D perhaps TRBD1 (6 bases). The V end was cut by 6 bases, the J end by 0 bases, with 18 bases between. CDR3 size: 17 residues. Germline V gives CDR1 SNHLY, CDR2 FYNNEI. The CDR3 bases are TGTGCCAGCAGGAGGGACACCGGGATTTATAGCAATCAGCCCCAGCATTTT. Its translation is CASRRDTGIYSNQPQHF.

This clonotype has a handful of counts. Here the CDR3 reads CSVATGAEQYF. CDR3 sequence (DNA): TGCAGCGTAGCGACAGGGGCCGAGCAGTACTTC. The chain joins TRBV29-1 to TRBJ2-7, with 8 bases identical to TRBD1. V trimming: 6 bases; J trimming: 6 bases; junction bases outside the gene matches: 4. CDR1 SQVTM and CDR2 ANQGSEA come from the germline V gene. The CDR3 sequence is 11 residues long.

The CDR3 is CASSAWSAQGTDTQYF. As DNA, the CDR3 is TGCGCCAGCAGCGCCTGGAGCGCCCAAGGCACAGATACGCAGTATTTT. The rearrangement links TRBV5-1 to TRBJ2-3; D is unclear. From germline, CDR1 is SGHRS and CDR2 YFSETQ. The CDR3 sequence is 16 residues long. The ends were cut back, 4 bases at V and 1 base at J, with 16 bases in the middle.

The gene calls are TRBV12-3 or TRBV12-4 and TRBJ1-1, with D perhaps TRBD1 (6 bases). There are 16 residues in the CDR3. V was clipped by 6 bases and J by 0 bases, with 17 bases between them. The DNA of the CDR3 is TGTGCCAGCAGAATTACAGGGATTGGAGTGAACACTGAAGCTTTCTTT. As protein: CASRITGIGVNTEAFF.